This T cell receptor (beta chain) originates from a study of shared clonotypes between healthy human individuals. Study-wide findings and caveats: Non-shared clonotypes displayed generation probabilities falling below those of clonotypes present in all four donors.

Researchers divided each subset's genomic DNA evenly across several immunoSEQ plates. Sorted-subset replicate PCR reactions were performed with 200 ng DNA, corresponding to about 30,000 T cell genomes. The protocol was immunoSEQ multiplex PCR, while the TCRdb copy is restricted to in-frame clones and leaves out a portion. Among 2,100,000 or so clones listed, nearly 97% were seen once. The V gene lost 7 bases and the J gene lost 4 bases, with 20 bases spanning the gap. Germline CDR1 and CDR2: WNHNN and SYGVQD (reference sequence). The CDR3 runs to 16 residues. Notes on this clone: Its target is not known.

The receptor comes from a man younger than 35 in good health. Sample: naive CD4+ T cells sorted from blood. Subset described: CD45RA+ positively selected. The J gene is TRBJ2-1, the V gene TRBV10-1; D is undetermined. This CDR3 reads CASTTRWTYFYNEQFF. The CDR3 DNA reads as TGCGCCAGCACGACCCGGTGGACCTACTTTTACAATGAGCAGTTCTTC.